This T cell receptor (beta chain) came from a study of early T cells in non-severe SARS-CoV-2 infection. A few counts support this clonotype. The CDR3 consists of 16 residues. CDR1 is DFQATT and CDR2 is SNEGSKA in the germline V gene (reference sequence). J was trimmed by 0 bases and V by 5 bases; bases with no gene match: 10. Attachment of unique molecular identifiers was made to individual cDNA molecules. TCRdb passed the 5' RACE reads through MiXCR, listing each CDR3 protein once. The top ten hold around an eighth of the sample, which has fewer than 40,000 distinct CDR3 sequences, over 6% seen once.

This receptor was obtained from an adult who was a healthcare worker with PCR-confirmed SARS-CoV-2 infection or an uninfected control (not recorded which). The input for sequencing was whole blood, taken at baseline. V and J are TRBV20-1 and TRBJ2-5; 9 nucleotides line up with TRBD2. Here the CDR3 reads CSAFSLAGANQETQYF. The CDR3 nucleotides are TGCAGTGCTTTTTCATTAGCGGGAGCCAACCAAGAGACCCAGTACTTC.